The 3 T cell receptor beta chains below come from one sample, sequenced in a study of blood T cell repertoires in COVID-19. Sequencing used immunoSEQ multiplex PCR; TCRdb keeps in-frame clones, though not all of them. The sample includes approximately 300,000 clones, about nine tenths of them seen just once. Sequenced input: peripheral blood. All receptors derive from a woman aged 25 to 39 with COVID-19, enrolled during active disease.

This rearrangement joins TRBV30 to TRBJ2-1, with D uncertain. CDR3 length: 12 residues. The V gene lost 3 bases and the J gene lost 2 bases, with 5 bases spanning the gap. Germline lookup yields CDR1 GTSNPN and CDR2 SVGIG (reference sequence). CDR3 DNA sequence: TGTGCCTGGAGCAAGCCCTACAATGAGCAGTTCTTC. This codes for CAWSKPYNEQFF. The whole variable domain, remainder taken from reference TRBV30 and TRBJ2-1, is SQTIHQWPATLVQPVGSPLSLECTVEGTSNPNLYWYRQAAGRGLQLLFYSVGIGQISSEVPQNLSASRPQDRQFILSSKKLLLSDSGFYLCAWSKPYNEQFFGPGTRLTVL.

This chain links TRBV10-2 with TRBJ2-1; TRBD2 agrees at 11 bases. Germline V lookup: CDR1 WSHSY, CDR2 SAAADI. This CDR3 has 15 amino acids. The J segment lost 6 bases and the V segment lost 5 bases, leaving 6 bases of the junction unmatched. The CDR3 is CASSKGTSGSNEQFF. In DNA form, the CDR3 reads TGCGCCAGCAGTAAAGGGACTAGCGGCAGCAATGAGCAGTTCTTC.

The CDR3 loop reads CAWSVRTGRGGYTF. The CDR3 DNA is TGTGCCTGGAGTGTACGGACAGGGCGTGGGGGCTACACCTTC. This chain uses TRBV30 with TRBJ1-2; 8 positions agree with TRBD1. The CDR3 is made up of 14 amino acids. The germline V gene encodes CDR1 GTSNPN and CDR2 SVGIG (reference sequence). After removal of 0 bases from V and 8 bases from J, the junction contained 8 bases not matched to a gene.